This TCR beta chain was identified during a study of T-cell reconstitution after alpha-beta-depleted transplantation in children. Study conclusions and caveats: T-cell counts and diversity were attributed mostly to newly produced T cells one year after transplant. Elevated TCRbeta diversity at day 60 was traced, in some patients, to surviving recipient T cells and thymic progenitors. Reported findings indicate that, about two months after transplant, alpha-beta T cells came from several hundred expanded clones, which were derived from non-depleted graft cells.

Unique molecular identifiers were used in preparing the TCRbeta library. TCRdb processed the PCR reads anew with MiXCR; each CDR3 protein has one entry. The table includes 130,000 to 150,000 distinct CDR3 sequences, more than 8% detected once. Notes on this clonotype: Its antigen is undetermined.

Unmatched junction bases numbered 15, after V lost 3 bases and J lost 5 bases. Looked up from germline, CDR1 is DFQATT and CDR2 is SNEGSKA (reference sequence). CDR3 length: 17 amino acids. This clonotype was obtained from a female patient between 2 and 15 years old who had a stem cell transplant for congenital amegakaryocytic thrombocytopenia, so the T cells may come from the graft donor. This specimen consisted of PBMCs, mostly from graft donor cells, obtained 180 days after TCRalphabeta/CD19-depleted stem cell transplant. The V gene is TRBV20-1, the J gene TRBJ2-1; 8 bases agree with TRBD2. CDR3 sequence: CSASGGRGSGKNNEQFF. The CDR3 coding sequence is TGCAGTGCTAGTGGAGGGCGGGGTAGCGGGAAAAACAATGAGCAGTTCTTC.